Listed below are T cell receptor beta chains from one sample, sequenced in a study of blood T cell repertoires in COVID-19. The protocol was immunoSEQ multiplex PCR, while the TCRdb copy is restricted to in-frame clones and leaves out a portion. Among fewer than 300,000 clones listed, approximately 80% were seen once. Sample: peripheral blood. These receptor sequences come from a woman aged 60-70 years with active or convalescent COVID-19. Both conserved end residues are part of each CDR3. A D gene is named only where the DNA matches it firmly. For some rows the clone size is stated as once, few or many, or as a class when expanded; others skip it.

NA,TRBV7-6,15,NA,TRBJ1-1,CASSFSFAVNTEAFF,TGTGCCAGCAGCTTTTCGTTCGCGGTTAACACTGAAGCTTTCTTT
TRBD1,TRBV23-1,14,NA,TRBJ1-5,CAGQEGQGIQPQHF,TGCGCAGGGCAGGAAGGACAGGGGATTCAGCCCCAGCATTTT
NA,TRBV10-3,12,few,TRBJ2-7,CAISGGTYEQYF,TGTGCCATCAGTGGCGGGACCTACGAGCAGTACTTC
TRBD1,TRBV29-1,14,NA,TRBJ1-2,CSVEKGQGAGGYTF,TGCAGCGTTGAAAAGGGACAGGGGGCGGGTGGCTACACCTTC
NA,TRBV7-2,13,NA,TRBJ1-2,CASSLEGRYGYTF,TGTGCCAGCAGCTTGGAAGGGAGGTATGGCTACACCTTC
TRBD2,TRBV4-3,14,few,TRBJ2-3,CASSRAGGTDTQYF,TGCGCCAGCAGCCGGGCGGGAGGAACAGATACGCAGTATTTT
TRBD1,TRBV6-1,17,NA,TRBJ1-1,CASSEAVFNRGITEAFF,TGTGCCAGCAGTGAAGCGGTATTCAACAGGGGTATAACTGAAGCTTTCTTT
NA,TRBV7-8,13,NA,TRBJ2-2,CASTFQRAGELFF,TGTGCCAGCACCTTCCAGAGGGCCGGGGAGCTGTTTTTT
NA,TRBV27,14,NA,TRBJ1-4,CASSSQGADEKLFF,TGTGCCAGCAGTTCCCAAGGGGCCGATGAAAAACTGTTTTTT
NA,TRBV7-2,14,NA,TRBJ1-2,CASSLLQGLDGYTF,TGTGCCAGCAGCTTACTGCAGGGGTTGGATGGCTACACCTTC
TRBD1,TRBV5-1,14,NA,TRBJ1-2,CASSLGQGLEGYTF,TGCGCCAGCAGCTTGGGACAGGGGCTTGAGGGCTACACCTTC
TRBD1,TRBV5-1,16,NA,TRBJ1-3,CASGPGTGVSGNTIYF,TGCGCCAGCGGCCCAGGGACAGGGGTCTCTGGAAACACCATATATTTT
NA,TRBV27,15,few,TRBJ1-4,CASSLYWGRVEKLFF,TGTGCCAGCAGTTTATACTGGGGGCGCGTTGAAAAACTGTTTTTT
NA,TRBV5-8,12,few,TRBJ1-2,CASSARSYGYTF,TGTGCCAGCAGCGCCCGGTCCTATGGCTACACCTTC
NA,TRBV7-9,12,NA,TRBJ1-2,CASSNQGYGYTF,TGTGCCAGCAGCAATCAGGGATATGGCTACACCTTC
TRBD2,TRBV10-3,18,NA,TRBJ2-5,CAISERRTSGVHQETQYF,TGTGCCATCAGTGAGAGGCGGACTAGCGGGGTCCACCAAGAGACCCAGTACTTC
NA,TRBV5-4,14,NA,TRBJ1-2,CASSLWGGSYGYTF,TGTGCCAGCAGCTTGTGGGGAGGAAGCTATGGCTACACCTTC
NA,TRBV11-2,12,NA,TRBJ1-1,CASSLVQGFAFF,TGTGCCAGCAGCTTAGTCCAGGGATTTGCTTTCTTT
TRBD1,TRBV14,13,NA,TRBJ1-1,CASSQAGGTEAFF,TGTGCCAGCAGCCAAGCAGGGGGCACTGAAGCTTTCTTT
NA,TRBV5-6,15,NA,TRBJ2-6,CASSTVTPGANVLTF,TGTGCCAGCAGCACAGTGACCCCTGGGGCCAACGTCCTGACTTTC
TRBD2,TRBV19,19,NA,TRBJ2-4,CASSIQGFGLAGGPDIQYF,TGTGCCAGTAGTATTCAGGGCTTCGGGCTAGCGGGGGGGCCCGACATTCAGTACTTC
TRBD1,TRBV24-1,14,once,TRBJ2-2,CATSGTGSTGELFF,TGTGCCACCTCCGGGACAGGGAGTACCGGGGAGCTGTTTTTT
TRBD1,TRBV4-3,16,once,TRBJ2-6,CASSQGTGVGANVLTF,TGCGCCAGCAGCCAAGGGACAGGGGTTGGGGCCAACGTCCTGACTTTC
TRBD2,TRBV5-4,15,NA,TRBJ2-2,CASSRTSGNTGELFF,TGTGCCAGCAGCCGGACTAGCGGGAACACCGGGGAGCTGTTTTTT
TRBD2,TRBV25-1,16,NA,TRBJ2-7,CASSVYSGGRSYEQYF,TGTGCCAGCAGTGTATATAGCGGGGGCCGCTCCTACGAGCAGTACTTC
TRBD1,TRBV7-2,15,NA,TRBJ2-1,CASSSRSGQGHEQFF,TGTGCCAGCAGCTCCAGGTCGGGACAGGGACATGAGCAGTTCTTC
TRBD1,TRBV5-1,15,once,TRBJ1-5,CASSSDRDAGQPQHF,TGCGCCAGCAGCAGTGACAGGGATGCCGGTCAGCCCCAGCATTTT
NA,TRBV6-6,15,NA,TRBJ1-1,CASSYSWGVNTEAFF,TGTGCCAGCAGTTACTCGTGGGGGGTGAACACTGAAGCTTTCTTT
NA,TRBV7-9,13,NA,TRBJ1-2,CASSLTVKVGYTF,TGTGCCAGCAGCCTGACAGTGAAGGTTGGCTACACCTTC
TRBD2,TRBV7-2,13,few,TRBJ2-7,CASSKSGVYEQYF,TGTGCCAGCAGCAAAAGCGGGGTCTACGAGCAGTACTTC
TRBD1,TRBV27,21,NA,TRBJ1-2,CASSLIAPDKARGLRGYGYTF,TGTGCCAGCAGTTTGATAGCCCCAGACAAAGCCAGGGGGCTCCGGGGCTATGGCTACACCTTC
TRBD1,TRBV6-5,13,NA,TRBJ2-1,CASSPGQYNEQFF,TGTGCCAGCTCCCCGGGACAGTACAATGAGCAGTTCTTC
NA,TRBV24-1,14,NA,TRBJ1-4,CATSRRFKHEKLFF,TGTGCCACCAGTAGGAGATTTAAGCACGAAAAACTGTTTTTT
NA,TRBV7-8,16,NA,TRBJ1-1,CASSLANAGLNTEAFF,TGTGCCAGCAGCTTAGCGAACGCGGGCTTGAACACTGAAGCTTTCTTT
TRBD2,TRBV15,16,once,TRBJ2-2,CATSGEVAGVTGELFF,TGTGCCACCAGCGGAGAAGTAGCGGGTGTGACCGGGGAGCTGTTTTTT
NA,TRBV3-1/TRBV3-2,14,NA,TRBJ1-1,CASSQDQLGTEAFF,TGTGCCAGCAGCCAAGATCAACTAGGCACTGAAGCTTTCTTT
TRBD1,TRBV5-1,15,once,TRBJ2-1,CASSWGQGSVNEQFF,TGCGCCAGCAGCTGGGGACAGGGTTCTGTCAATGAGCAGTTCTTC
NA,TRBV11-3,14,NA,TRBJ2-3,CASSLGGDLDTQYF,TGTGCCAGCAGCTTAGGCGGGGATCTTGATACGCAGTATTTT
NA,TRBV21-1,16,NA,TRBJ2-7,CASSPHYRVGTSWQYF,TGTGCCAGCAGTCCACACTATAGGGTGGGGACTAGTTGGCAGTACTTC
NA,TRBV5-4,15,NA,TRBJ1-1,CASSYLEGLNTEAFF,TGTGCCAGCAGCTATTTGGAGGGATTGAACACTGAAGCTTTCTTT
TRBD1,TRBV5-3,21,NA,TRBJ2-2,CARSAPGAISIDRGGTGELFF,TGTGCCAGAAGCGCCCCCGGCGCGATAAGTATAGACAGGGGAGGAACCGGGGAGCTGTTTTTT
TRBD1,TRBV7-9,16,few,TRBJ1-1,CASSLAQGAGNTEAFF,TGTGCCAGCAGCTTAGCCCAGGGGGCAGGGAACACTGAAGCTTTCTTT
NA,TRBV3-1/TRBV3-2,17,once,TRBJ2-3,CASSQAWWSESTDTQYF,TGTGCCAGCAGCCAAGCTTGGTGGTCAGAAAGCACAGATACGCAGTATTTT
TRBD2,TRBV5-4,17,NA,TRBJ2-5,CASSRLTSGGSQETQYF,TGTGCCAGCAGCCGTCTGACTAGCGGGGGGTCCCAAGAGACCCAGTACTTC
TRBD1,TRBV6-2/TRBV6-3,14,NA,TRBJ2-7,CASSWDRGSYEQYF,TGTGCCAGCAGTTGGGACAGGGGATCCTACGAGCAGTACTTC
TRBD2,TRBV18,15,NA,TRBJ2-7,CASSPLSGGANEQYF,TGTGCCAGCTCACCACTTAGCGGGGGGGCCAACGAGCAGTACTTC
NA,TRBV4-1,15,many,TRBJ2-5,CASSQEARNQETQYF,TGCGCCAGCAGCCAAGAGGCCAGAAACCAAGAGACCCAGTACTTC
NA,TRBV27,13,NA,TRBJ1-1,CASSFQGGVEAFF,TGTGCCAGCAGTTTCCAAGGGGGAGTTGAAGCTTTCTTT
TRBD1,TRBV30,13,NA,TRBJ1-2,CAWTDRGDGGYTF,TGTGCCTGGACCGACAGGGGGGACGGTGGCTACACCTTC
TRBD1,TRBV6-5,15,once,TRBJ1-2,CASSLGTGGIYGYTF,TGTGCCAGCAGTCTAGGGACAGGGGGGATCTATGGCTACACCTTC
TRBD1,TRBV14,17,NA,TRBJ1-2,CASSQVLQGVSNYGYTF,TGTGCCAGCAGCCAAGTTTTACAGGGGGTATCCAACTATGGCTACACCTTC
NA,TRBV30,15,few,TRBJ1-5,CAWSAIDSLNQPQHF,TGTGCCTGGAGTGCCATAGATTCCCTCAATCAGCCCCAGCATTTT